This TCR beta chain derives from a study of T cell repertoires in cytomegalovirus infection. Via MiXCR, TCRdb re-called the reads, giving one row per CDR3 protein. The sample comprises 300,000 or so distinct CDR3 sequences, roughly 24% of which are singletons, and approximately 13% rests with the top ten. The germline V gene encodes CDR1 MNHEY and CDR2 SVGEGT. The CDR3 sequence is 13 residues long. V was shortened by 2 bases and J by 3 bases, with 8 bases between the two germline ends. Sequencing was carried out using PBMCs. The TCR sequence derives from a human donor in good health (CMV status not recorded). Some clones in this sample may be carry-over from other donors' samples. The rearrangement joins TRBV6-2 or TRBV6-3 to TRBJ2-7, with a weak D call TRBD1 (6 bases). The CDR3 region is CASSYGGNYEQYF. The DNA for the CDR3 is TGTGCCAGCAGTTACGGGGGCAACTACGAGCAGTACTTC.